This T cell receptor beta chain was sequenced in a study of cytomegalovirus exposure and HLA in healthy donors. A note on this clone: Its specificity is unknown.

General study findings and limits: Cytomegalovirus status, reportedly, was diagnosed with high specificity and sensitivity by the classifier.

PCR employed 60 Vbeta and 13 Jbeta primers. The assay was immunoSEQ multiplex PCR, and TCRdb's table has in-frame clones only and misses some. The sample records some 200,000 clones, around 82% being singletons. The clonotype originates from a young woman in good health and CMV-seronegative. The sample taken for sequencing was PBMCs.

CDR3 protein: CASSLYDRAYNEQFF. The CDR3 region has the DNA TGTGCCAGCAGCCTTTATGACAGGGCCTACAATGAGCAGTTCTTC. This chain connects TRBV14 to TRBJ2-1, with TRBD1 matching over 7 bases. Germline values: CDR1 SGHDN, CDR2 FVKESK. V was clipped by 4 bases and J by 2 bases; unmatched bases: 5. The CDR3 contains 15 residues.